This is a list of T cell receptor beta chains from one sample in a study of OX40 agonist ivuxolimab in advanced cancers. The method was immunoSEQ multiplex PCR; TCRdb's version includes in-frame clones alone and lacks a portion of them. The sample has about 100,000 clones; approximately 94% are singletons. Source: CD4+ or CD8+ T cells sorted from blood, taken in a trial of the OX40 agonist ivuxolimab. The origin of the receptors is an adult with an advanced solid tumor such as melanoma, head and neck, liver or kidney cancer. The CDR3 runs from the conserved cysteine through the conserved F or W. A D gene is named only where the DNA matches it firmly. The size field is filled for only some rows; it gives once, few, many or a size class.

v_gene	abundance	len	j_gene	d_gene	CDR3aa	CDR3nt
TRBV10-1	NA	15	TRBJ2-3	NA	CASSDTRTPSDTQYF	TGCGCCAGCAGTGATACTCGCACACCGTCGGATACGCAGTATTTT
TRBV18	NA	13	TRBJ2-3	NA	CASSPWDIDTQYF	TGTGCCAGCTCACCATGGGACATTGATACGCAGTATTTT
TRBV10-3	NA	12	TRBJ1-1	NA	CAISEAGTEAFF	TGTGCCATCAGTGAGGCGGGAACTGAAGCTTTCTTT
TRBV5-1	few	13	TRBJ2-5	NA	CASSRDLQETQYF	TGCGCCAGCAGTAGGGACTTGCAAGAGACCCAGTACTTC
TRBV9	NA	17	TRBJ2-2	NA	CASSDLQGGPNTGELFF	TGTGCCAGCAGCGATCTCCAGGGGGGACCCAACACCGGGGAGCTGTTTTTT
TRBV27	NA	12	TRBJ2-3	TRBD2	CASQAGADTQYF	TGTGCCAGCCAAGCGGGGGCGGATACGCAGTATTTT
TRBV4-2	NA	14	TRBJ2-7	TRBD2	CASSGREASYEQYF	TGTGCCAGCAGCGGGCGGGAGGCATCATACGAGCAGTACTTC
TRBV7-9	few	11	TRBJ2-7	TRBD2	CASSPGGEQYF	TGTGCCAGCAGCCCCGGGGGGGAGCAGTACTTC
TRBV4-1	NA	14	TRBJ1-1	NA	CASSQDAGNTEAFF	TGCGCCAGCAGCCAAGATGCAGGGAACACTGAAGCTTTCTTT
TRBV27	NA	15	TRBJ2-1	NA	CASSLGASSYNEQFF	TGTGCCAGCAGTTTAGGGGCAAGCTCCTACAATGAGCAGTTCTTC
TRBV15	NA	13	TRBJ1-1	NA	CATSRRNSEEAFF	TGTGCCACCAGCAGACGAAATAGTGAGGAAGCTTTCTTT
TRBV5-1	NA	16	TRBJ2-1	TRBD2	CASSLELAGGWNEQFF	TGCGCCAGCAGTTTGGAACTAGCGGGAGGTTGGAATGAGCAGTTCTTC
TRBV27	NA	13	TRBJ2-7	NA	CASSLGYGVEQYF	TGTGCCAGCAGTTTAGGGTACGGGGTGGAGCAGTACTTC
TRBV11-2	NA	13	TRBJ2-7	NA	CASSLVYSYEQYF	TGTGCCAGCAGCTTAGTCTATAGCTACGAGCAGTACTTC
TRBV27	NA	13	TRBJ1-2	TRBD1	CASSNTGVGGYTF	TGTGCCAGCAGTAATACAGGGGTCGGGGGCTACACCTTC
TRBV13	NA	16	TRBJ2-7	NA	CASSLVGQTSSYEQYF	TGTGCCAGCAGCTTAGTGGGTCAGACGAGCTCCTACGAGCAGTACTTC
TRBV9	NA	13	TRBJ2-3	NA	CASSVGSTDTQYF	TGTGCCAGCAGCGTAGGTAGCACAGATACGCAGTATTTT
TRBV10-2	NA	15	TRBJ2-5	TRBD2	CASSDPGLAEETQYF	TGCGCCAGCAGTGATCCGGGACTAGCGGAAGAGACCCAGTACTTC
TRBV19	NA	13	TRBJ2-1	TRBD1	CASSAGQGDEQFF	TGTGCCAGTAGTGCAGGACAGGGAGATGAGCAGTTCTTC
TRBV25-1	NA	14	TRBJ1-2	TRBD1	CATEQVGGGFGYTF	TGTGCCACCGAGCAAGTCGGAGGGGGCTTTGGCTACACCTTC
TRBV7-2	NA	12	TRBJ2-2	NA	CASSYGGGELFF	TGTGCCAGCAGCTACGGGGGCGGGGAGCTGTTTTTT
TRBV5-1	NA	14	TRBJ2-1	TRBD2	CASTGTSGHNEQFF	TGCGCCAGCACTGGGACTAGCGGTCACAATGAGCAGTTCTTC
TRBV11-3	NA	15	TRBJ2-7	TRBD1	CASSSLKGQGGEQYF	TGTGCCAGCAGCTCCCTAAAGGGACAGGGCGGCGAGCAGTACTTC
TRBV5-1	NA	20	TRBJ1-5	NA	CASVPRDKRWPAPLQIMRHF	TGCGCCAGCGTACCACGGGACAAGAGGTGGCCGGCTCCTCTCCAGATCATGCGGCATTTT
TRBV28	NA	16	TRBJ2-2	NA	CASSFSRAPNTGELFF	TGTGCCAGCAGTTTCAGTAGGGCCCCCAACACCGGGGAGCTGTTTTTT
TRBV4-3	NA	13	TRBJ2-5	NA	CASSQEGWETQYF	TGCGCCAGCAGCCAAGAGGGTTGGGAGACCCAGTACTTC
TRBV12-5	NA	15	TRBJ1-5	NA	CASGLGGQNHQPQHF	TGTGCTAGTGGTTTGGGGGGCCAGAATCATCAGCCCCAGCATTTT
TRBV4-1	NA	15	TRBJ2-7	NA	CASSQYEASSYEQYF	TGCGCCAGCAGCCAATACGAAGCGTCTTCCTACGAGCAGTACTTC
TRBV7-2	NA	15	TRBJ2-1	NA	CASSFTPSSYNEQFF	TGTGCCAGCAGCTTCACTCCCAGCTCCTACAATGAGCAGTTCTTC
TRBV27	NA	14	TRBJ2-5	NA	CASSLGPVGETQYF	TGTGCCAGCAGTTTGGGACCCGTCGGGGAGACCCAGTACTTC
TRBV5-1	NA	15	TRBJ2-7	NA	CASTLGDETTYEQYF	TGCGCCAGCACACTCGGGGACGAGACCACTTACGAGCAGTACTTC
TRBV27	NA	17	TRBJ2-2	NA	CASSFGIQGSGTGELFF	TGTGCCAGCAGTTTCGGGATACAGGGAAGCGGCACCGGGGAGCTGTTTTTT
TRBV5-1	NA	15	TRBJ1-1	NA	CASSLAKLAEGGAFF	TGCGCCAGCAGCTTGGCCAAGTTAGCGGAGGGAGGGGCTTTCTTT
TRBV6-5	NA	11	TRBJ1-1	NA	CASDSGSVAFF	TGTGCCAGCGATTCAGGGAGTGTAGCTTTCTTT
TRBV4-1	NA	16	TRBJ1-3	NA	CASSQKKQDVGNTIYF	TGCGCCAGCAGCCAAAAAAAACAGGACGTAGGAAACACCATATATTTT
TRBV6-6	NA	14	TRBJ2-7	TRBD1	CASSYRTGPGEQYF	TGTGCCAGCAGTTACAGGACAGGCCCGGGGGAGCAGTACTTC
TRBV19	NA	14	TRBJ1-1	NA	CASSPAHIGSEAFF	TGTGCCAGTAGCCCAGCCCATATTGGTTCAGAAGCTTTCTTT
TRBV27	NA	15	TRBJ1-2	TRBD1	CASSTALTGLGGYTF	TGTGCCAGCAGCACGGCTCTGACAGGGTTAGGGGGCTACACCTTC
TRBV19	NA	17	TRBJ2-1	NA	CASSIRGERSSYNEQFF	TGTGCCAGTAGTATACGAGGTGAGCGTAGCTCCTACAATGAGCAGTTCTTC